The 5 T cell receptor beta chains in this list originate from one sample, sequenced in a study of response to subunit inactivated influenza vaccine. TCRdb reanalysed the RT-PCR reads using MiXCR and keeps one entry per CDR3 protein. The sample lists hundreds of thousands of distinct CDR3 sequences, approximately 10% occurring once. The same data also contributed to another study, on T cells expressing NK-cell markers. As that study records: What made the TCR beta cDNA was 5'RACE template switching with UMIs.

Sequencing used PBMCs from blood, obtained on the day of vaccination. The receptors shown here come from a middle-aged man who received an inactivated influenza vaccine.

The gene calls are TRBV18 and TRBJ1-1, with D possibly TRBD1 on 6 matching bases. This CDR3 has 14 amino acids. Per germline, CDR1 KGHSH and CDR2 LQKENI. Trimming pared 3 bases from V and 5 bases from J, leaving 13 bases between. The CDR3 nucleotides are TGTGCCAGCTCACCCGCGGGGGCGAGAACTGAAGCTTTCTTT. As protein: CASSPAGARTEAFF.

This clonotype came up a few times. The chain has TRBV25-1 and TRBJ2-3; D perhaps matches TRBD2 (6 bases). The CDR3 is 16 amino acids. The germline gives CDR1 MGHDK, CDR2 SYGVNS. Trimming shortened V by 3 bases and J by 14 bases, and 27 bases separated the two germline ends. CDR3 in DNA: TGTGCCAGCAGTGATCAGACCGGGACTCTGGGAGCCGGTCGGTATTTT. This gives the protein CASSDQTGTLGAGRYF. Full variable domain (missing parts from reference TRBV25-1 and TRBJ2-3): EADIYQTPRYLVIGTGKKITLECSQTMGHDKMYWYQQDPGMELHLIHYSYGVNSTEKGDLSSESTVSRIRTEHFPLTLESARPSHTSQYLCASSDQTGTLGAGRYFGPGTRLTVL.

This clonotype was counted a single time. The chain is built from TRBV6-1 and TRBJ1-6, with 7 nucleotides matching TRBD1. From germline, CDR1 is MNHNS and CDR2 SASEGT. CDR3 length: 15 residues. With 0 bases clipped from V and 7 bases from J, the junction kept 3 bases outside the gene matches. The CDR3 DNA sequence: TGTGCCAGCAGTGAAGCGGGACAGAGGAATTCACCCCTCCACTTT. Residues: CASSEAGQRNSPLHF.

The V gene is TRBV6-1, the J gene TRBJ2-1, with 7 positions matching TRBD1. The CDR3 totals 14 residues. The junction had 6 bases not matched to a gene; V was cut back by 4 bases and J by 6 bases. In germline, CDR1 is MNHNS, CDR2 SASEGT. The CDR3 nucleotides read TGTGCCAGCAGTGGAGACAGGGCCCCCAATGAGCAGTTCTTC. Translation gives CASSGDRAPNEQFF.

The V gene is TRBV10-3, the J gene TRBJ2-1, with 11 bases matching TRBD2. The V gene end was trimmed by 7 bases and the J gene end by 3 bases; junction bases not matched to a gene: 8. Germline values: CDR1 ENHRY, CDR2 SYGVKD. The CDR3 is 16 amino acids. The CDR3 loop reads CAITGSGGANYNEQFF. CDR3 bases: TGTGCCATCACCGGTAGCGGGGGGGCCAACTACAATGAGCAGTTCTTC.